A single T cell receptor beta chain is shown here with its context. Antigen: not known. The J segment lost 5 bases and the V segment lost 7 bases, leaving 11 bases of the junction unmatched. Germline-derived CDR1 and CDR2 are LGHNT and FRNRAP. The CDR3 is 15 residues long. The sample is drawn from a study of a mutant IDH1 vaccine in newly diagnosed glioma. Across the whole study: Treated individuals were about 62% male and approximately 40% female, averaging about 42 years of age. Patients arrived already treated with radiotherapy, temozolomide, or both, most having had both.

Some clones are missing from TCRdb's copy, which holds only in-frame ones; the method was immunoSEQ multiplex PCR. The data hold about 39,000 clones, with 80% observed a single time. Time point: week 11, during vaccination. Every single dose of the vaccine, 300 ug of mutant IDH1 20-mer peptide, came with topical imiquimod. New IDH1-mutant, ATRX-lost WHO grade 3 or 4 astrocytomas occurred in donors. This TCR was recovered from a woman under 40 with glioma. Some clones in this sample may be carry-over from other donors' samples. The material sequenced was peripheral blood mononuclear cells (PBMCs), taken from a glioma patient whose treatment included an IDH1 peptide vaccine. This chain links TRBV12-5 with TRBJ2-1, with TRBD2 matching over 7 bases. CDR3 protein: CASVSGNAYHNEQFF. CDR3 DNA sequence: TGTGCTAGTGTCAGCGGGAACGCTTATCACAATGAGCAGTTCTTC. Full variable domain (rest looked up from reference TRBV12-5 and TRBJ2-1): DARVTQTPRHKVTEMGQEVTMRCQPILGHNTVFWYRQTMMQGLELLAYFRNRAPLDDSGMPKDRFSAEMPDATLATLKIQPSEPRDSAVYFCASVSGNAYHNEQFFGPGTRLTVL.